The 5 T cell receptor beta chains below were found in one sample sequenced in a study of control samples from healthy donors and cancer patients. Data came from immunoSEQ multiplex PCR; TCRdb stores just in-frame clones and leaves some out. The data contain 85,000 to 100,000 clones, roughly 86% of them singletons. The sample consisted of blood. These receptor sequences come from a man aged 60-69 years in good health.

The chain carries TRBV3-1 (or the pseudogene TRBV3-2) and TRBJ2-2; no definite D call. This CDR3 region has 12 residues. V dropped 3 bases and J dropped 5 bases, with 4 bases sitting between them. From germline, CDR1 is LGHDT and CDR2 YNNKEL (reference sequence). The CDR3 sequence: CASSQTTGELFF. CDR3 in DNA: TGTGCCAGCAGCCAGACAACCGGGGAGCTGTTTTTT.

The V call is TRBV7-3, the J call TRBJ2-1; D is ambiguous. V shed 5 bases and J shed 3 bases, with 17 bases lying between them. The germline gives CDR1 SGHTA, CDR2 FQGTGA. CDR3 size: 16 residues. The DNA of the CDR3 is TGTGCCAGCAGCACCGATCAGACACGAGACTACAATGAGCAGTTCTTC. This codes for CASSTDQTRDYNEQFF. Using reference TRBV7-3 and TRBJ2-1 for the parts outside the CDR3, the full variable domain is GAGVSQTPSNKVTEKGKYVELRCDPISGHTALYWYRQSLGQGPEFLIYFQGTGAADDSGLPNDRFFAVRPEGSVSTLKIQRTERGDSAVYLCASSTDQTRDYNEQFFGPGTRLTVL.

The chain combines TRBV5-5 with TRBJ2-7, with D possibly being TRBD2 (8 bases). Per germline, CDR1 SGHKS and CDR2 YYEKEE (reference sequence). The CDR3 loop spans 15 amino acids. V was shortened by 1 base and J by 4 bases, with 15 bases between the two germline ends. The CDR3 reads CASSLREGAIYEQYF. For the CDR3, the DNA is TGTGCCAGCAGCTTGCGGGAGGGGGCAATTTACGAGCAGTACTTC. Supplemented by reference TRBV5-5 and TRBJ2-7, the full variable domain reads DAGVTQSPTHLIKTRGQQVTLRCSPISGHKSVSWYQQVLGQGPQFIFQYYEKEERGRGNFPDRFSARQFPNYSSELNVNALLLGDSALYLCASSLREGAIYEQYFGPGTRLTVT.

The chain uses TRBV6-1 and TRBJ2-7, with D possibly TRBD2 on 5 matching bases. V dropped 3 bases and J dropped 4 bases, with 7 bases sitting between them. Looked up from germline, CDR1 is MNHNS and CDR2 is SASEGT. The CDR3 has 12 amino acids. The CDR3 is CASSESGYEQYF. The CDR3 bases are TGTGCCAGCAGTGAGTCGGGGTACGAGCAGTACTTC.

This clone was picked up one time. V usage is TRBV10-1 and J usage is TRBJ2-1, with 7 positions matching TRBD2. This CDR3 contains 18 residues. Germline V gene lookup returns CDR1 WNHNN and CDR2 SYGVQD (reference sequence). Trimming at V came to 0 bases and at J to 6 bases, leaving 14 bases not matched to a gene. CDR3 sequence (DNA): TGCGCCAGCAGTGAGTCTAGAGGGAGGGCCGTCGGGGTCAATGAGCAGTTCTTC. This encodes CASSESRGRAVGVNEQFF.